The T cell receptor (beta chain) under discussion was sequenced for a study of CD8 T cells in Susac syndrome. About this clonotype itself: What it binds is unknown.

General study points: Susac CD8+ clonal expansion peaked in TEMRA cells and active patients.

Germline V gives CDR1 DFQATT, CDR2 SNEGSKA (reference sequence). The CDR3 has 14 amino acids. The J segment lost 1 base and the V segment lost 4 bases, leaving 7 bases of the junction unmatched. Random hexamers were used to reverse transcribe roughly 0.45 to 1 ug of RNA. Coverage of TCR beta CDR3 amplification by immunoSEQ multiplex PCR extended to 54 Vbeta and 13 Jbeta. Each CDR3 protein is one row after TCRdb ran MiXCR on the immunoSEQ multiplex PCR reads. The sample holds more than 80,000 distinct CDR3 sequences, roughly 95% seen once. The V call is TRBV20-1, the J call TRBJ2-7, with TRBD2 identical over 7 bases. The sequence came from a human donor with Susac syndrome. The sequenced sample consisted of CD8+ T cells from PBMCs. CDR3 residues: CSATLAGGSYEQYF. In DNA, the CDR3 is TGCAGTGCTACTTTAGCGGGCGGATCCTACGAGCAGTACTTC.